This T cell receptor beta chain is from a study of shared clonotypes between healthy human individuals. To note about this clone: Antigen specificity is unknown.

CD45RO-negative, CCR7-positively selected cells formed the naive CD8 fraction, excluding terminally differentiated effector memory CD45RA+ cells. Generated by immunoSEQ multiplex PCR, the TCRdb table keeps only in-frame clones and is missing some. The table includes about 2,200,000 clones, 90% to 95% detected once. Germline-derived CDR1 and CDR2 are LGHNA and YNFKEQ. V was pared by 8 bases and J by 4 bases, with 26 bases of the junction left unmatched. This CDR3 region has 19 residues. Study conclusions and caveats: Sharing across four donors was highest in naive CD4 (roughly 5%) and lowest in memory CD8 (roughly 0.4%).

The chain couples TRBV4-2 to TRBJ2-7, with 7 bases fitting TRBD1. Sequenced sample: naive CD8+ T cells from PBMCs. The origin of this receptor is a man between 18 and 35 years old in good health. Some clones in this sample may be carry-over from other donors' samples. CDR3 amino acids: CASGGPPEGGFATKYEQYF. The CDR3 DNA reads TGTGCCAGCGGGGGTCCCCCGGAAGGGGGCTTCGCGACCAAATACGAGCAGTACTTC.